Each of the 26 T cell receptor beta chains below was sequenced from the same sample in a study of cytomegalovirus exposure and HLA in healthy donors. The PCR had 60 Vbeta and 13 Jbeta primers. Repertoires were generated with immunoSEQ multiplex PCR, while TCRdb's copy carries only in-frame clones and drops some. The sample lists about 190,000 clones, roughly 77% occurring once. Sequenced material: PBMCs. These receptors all stem from a woman in her 30s in good health and CMV-seropositive.

The rearrangement uses TRBV4-1 and TRBJ2-5; D is possibly TRBD2 (5 bases). The J call may be incorrect, as the DNA end agrees better with TRBJ2-7. This CDR3 region has 17 residues. Per germline, CDR1 MGHRA and CDR2 YSYEKL. The CDR3 sequence is CASSQGGGLITSYEQYF. The CDR3 coding sequence is TGCGCCAGCAGCCAAGGTGGAGGACTGATAACCTCCTACGAGCAGTACTTC.

The gene calls are TRBV5-1 and TRBJ2-1; tentative D call: TRBD2 (5 bases). The CDR3 consists of 15 residues. Germline V gene sequence: CDR1 SGHRS, CDR2 YFSETQ. V was cut by 2 bases and J by 4 bases, with 13 bases left in between. The CDR3 sequence is CASSFGESPYNEQFF. CDR3 DNA sequence: TGCGCCAGCAGCTTCGGGGAGTCCCCTTACAATGAGCAGTTCTTC.

The rearrangement links TRBV6-5 to TRBJ1-6; TRBD1 matches at 9 bases. Looked up from germline, CDR1 is MNHEY and CDR2 is SVGAGI. CDR3 length equals 15 residues. The J segment lost 8 bases and the V segment lost 5 bases, leaving 7 bases of the junction unmatched. The CDR3 here is CASSADRGGDSPLHF. Here the CDR3 DNA reads TGTGCCAGCAGTGCGGACAGGGGAGGGGATTCACCCCTCCACTTT.

The rearrangement links TRBV11-2 to TRBJ2-1; 10 nucleotides agree with TRBD2. V gave up 7 bases and J gave up 9 bases; unmatched junction bases: 12. The length of the CDR3 is 15 residues. Germline loops: CDR1 SGHAT, CDR2 FQNNGV. CDR3 nucleotide sequence: TGTGCCAGCACTAATCTAGCGGGAGTTAGTGGTGAGCAGTTCTTC. It codes for CASTNLAGVSGEQFF.

The chain has TRBV5-1 and TRBJ1-1; 7 nucleotides line up with TRBD1. Germline lookup yields CDR1 SGHRS and CDR2 YFSETQ. The CDR3 extends over 15 amino acids. V dropped 0 bases and J dropped 3; count of bases not matched to a gene: 5. The CDR3 DNA reads as TGCGCCAGCAGCTTGGTTGGGCAGGGGGACACTGAAGCTTTCTTT. As protein: CASSLVGQGDTEAFF.

This chain connects TRBV29-1 to TRBJ2-1; D unresolved. V was pared by 1 base and J by 3 bases, with 4 bases between. The CDR3 totals 12 residues. Germline lookup yields CDR1 SQVTM and CDR2 ANQGSEA. The CDR3 DNA follows: TGCAGCGTTGAAGTTCGCTACAATGAGCAGTTCTTC. This encodes CSVEVRYNEQFF.

Regarding this clone: Compared with germline, one end of the junction differs, possibly owing to a read error. J is TRBJ2-3 and V is TRBV6-5; 9 bases are shared with TRBD2. The CDR3 has 15 amino acids. The germline V gene encodes CDR1 MNHEY and CDR2 SVGAGI. The CDR3 spells CASSRMTSGTDAQYF. DNA for the CDR3: TGTGCCAGCAGCAGGATGACTAGCGGCACAGATGCGCAGTATTTT.

V is TRBV5-1 and J is TRBJ1-6, with D perhaps matching TRBD1 (5 bases). Per germline, CDR1 SGHRS and CDR2 YFSETQ. The CDR3 has 16 amino acids. Deletions cut 1 base from V and 7 bases from J, with 15 bases between. CDR3 in amino acids: CASSLRLLGGNSPLHF. The CDR3 DNA is TGCGCCAGCAGCTTGCGACTCCTCGGGGGGAATTCACCCCTCCACTTT.

The chain recombines TRBV6-5 with TRBJ2-7; 8 nucleotides line up with TRBD1. CDR3 length: 14 amino acids. CDR1 is MNHEY, CDR2 SVGAGI, per germline. The junction had 5 bases not matched to a gene; V was cut back by 6 bases and J by 1 base. CDR3 amino acids: CASSPDRGSYEQYF. In DNA, the CDR3 is TGTGCCAGCAGCCCCGACAGGGGTTCCTACGAGCAGTACTTC.

V usage is TRBV6-1 and J usage is TRBJ1-2; D is ambiguous. Trimming stripped 1 base from V and 2 bases from J, with 14 bases between. There are 16 residues in the CDR3. Germline lookup yields CDR1 MNHNS and CDR2 SASEGT. CDR3 amino acids: CASSEGEALGNYGYTF. The DNA of the CDR3 is TGTGCCAGCAGTGAAGGGGAGGCCCTAGGGAACTATGGCTACACCTTC.

J is TRBJ1-5 and V is TRBV5-6; TRBD1 is a possible D gene (5 bases). Germline V lookup: CDR1 SGHDT, CDR2 YYEEEE. The V end lost 4 bases, the J end lost 4 bases, and 15 bases lay between the germline ends. This CDR3 comprises 15 residues. CDR3 coding DNA: TGTGCCAGCAGCGGCGGGGCAGGGTCAAATCAGCCCCAGCATTTT. Amino acid sequence: CASSGGAGSNQPQHF.

This clone was picked up a small number of times. The rearrangement links TRBV5-3 to TRBJ2-3, with TRBD2 matching 8 bases. TRBV5-3 is given ORF status, its function remaining uncertain. CDR3 length equals 15 residues. Trimming cost V 1 base and J 5 bases; bases outside gene matches: 6. The CDR3 region has the DNA TGTGCCAGAAGCTTGAGGGCAGCGGGAGAAGATACGCAGTATTTT. Translating gives CARSLRAAGEDTQYF.

This chain's CDR3 is CASSSGQGLNTEAFF. The CDR3 DNA follows: TGTGCCAGCAGTTCCGGACAGGGCTTGAACACTGAAGCTTTCTTT. The chain joins TRBV6-5 to TRBJ1-1, with 8 bases lining up with TRBD1. CDR1 and CDR2 from the germline V gene are MNHEY and SVGAGI. Losses at the gene ends were 4 bases for V and 0 bases for J; bases not matched to a gene: 4. This CDR3 has 15 amino acids.

The CDR3: CASSPGTSGPGTQYF. For the CDR3, the DNA is TGTGCCAGCAGCCCAGGGACTAGCGGACCCGGGACCCAGTACTTC. The rearrangement joins TRBV7-6 to TRBJ2-5; 11 nucleotides match TRBD2. The length of the CDR3 is 15 residues. Germline V lookup: CDR1 SGHVS, CDR2 FNYEAQ. Trimming removed 5 bases from V and 7 bases from J; junction bases left unmatched: 9.

The V gene is TRBV6-1, the J gene TRBJ1-5, with 7 bases aligning to TRBD1. The CDR3 runs 15 residues. Germline CDR1 MNHNS, CDR2 SASEGT. J was trimmed by 7 bases and V by 6 bases; bases with no gene match: 12. Here the CDR3 reads CASRANQGEGQPQHF. As DNA, the CDR3 is TGTGCCAGCAGGGCCAACCAGGGGGAAGGACAGCCCCAGCATTTT.

The table lists this clone with a count of one. The genes are TRBV10-2 and TRBJ1-1; 7 bases map to TRBD1. V was clipped by 3 bases and J by 7 bases; unmatched bases: 17. CDR3 length: 17 residues. The germline V gene has CDR1 WSHSY and CDR2 SAAADI. The CDR3 DNA sequence: TGCGCCAGCAGTGATGGGTACAGGGGACGTAGGACCAGTGAAGCTTTCTTT. Translation gives CASSDGYRGRRTSEAFF.

The rearrangement links TRBV28 to TRBJ2-5, with D possibly being TRBD2 (7 bases). V gave up 6 bases and J gave up 5 bases, with 19 bases separating them. Germline assignment: CDR1 MDHEN and CDR2 SYDVKM. The length of the CDR3 is 15 residues. The CDR3 region is CASSPGGTGGETQYF. CDR3 DNA: TGTGCCAGCAGCCCGGGGGGCACAGGAGGGGAGACCCAGTACTTC.

The rearrangement links TRBV5-1 to TRBJ2-1; maybe TRBD1 (6 bases). CDR3 length: 15 amino acids. Germline CDR1 reads SGHRS; CDR2 reads YFSETQ. The V end was cut by 4 bases, the J end by 4 bases, with 15 bases between. The CDR3 region has the DNA TGCGCCAGCAGCCTCCCAGGACAGATTTACAATGAGCAGTTCTTC. It is translated as CASSLPGQIYNEQFF.

The gene calls are TRBV6-5 and TRBJ1-1; 8 bases are a match to TRBD1. The CDR3 is 15 amino acids. The junction had 9 bases not matched to a gene; V was cut back by 6 bases and J by 3 bases. Germline V gene data show CDR1 as MNHEY and CDR2 as SVGAGI. The CDR3 loop reads CASSEPTGGHTEAFF. The CDR3 DNA is TGTGCCAGCAGCGAACCTACAGGGGGGCACACTGAAGCTTTCTTT.

The chain links TRBV7-2 to TRBJ2-7; 7 bases line up with TRBD1. V shed 0 bases, J shed 1 base, and the junction held 15 bases outside the gene matches. Germline V gives CDR1 SGHTA, CDR2 FQGNSA. This CDR3 has 19 residues. This CDR3 is CASSLAISSSTGRSYEQYF. Written as DNA, the CDR3 is TGTGCCAGCAGCTTAGCAATCAGCTCCTCGACAGGGCGGTCCTACGAGCAGTACTTC.

The CDR3 loop is CASEGGGAPDTQYF. CDR3 nucleotides: TGCGCCAGCGAGGGGGGGGGCGCCCCGGATACGCAGTATTTT. V usage is TRBV10-2 and J usage is TRBJ2-3; TRBD2 is a possible D gene (7 bases). The V gene's germline CDR1 is WSHSY and CDR2 SAAADI. V lost 8 bases and J 6 bases, leaving 18 bases between the germline ends. CDR3 length: 14 amino acids.

This chain uses TRBV7-9 with TRBJ2-5, with 7 bases lining up with TRBD2. The closer fit of TRBJ2-7 to the DNA end suggests the J call may be wrong. Per germline, CDR1 SEHNR and CDR2 FQNEAQ (reference sequence). The CDR3 totals 14 residues. The CDR3 region has the DNA TGTGCCAGCAGCTCCGGGACTACCCAGTACGAGCAGTACTTC. It is translated as CASSSGTTQYEQYF.

This clone was recorded a few times. V gene TRBV4-1 combines with J gene TRBJ2-1; TRBD2 matches at 7 bases. The junction had 3 bases not matched to a gene; V was cut back by 0 bases and J by 10 bases. Looked up from germline, CDR1 is MGHRA and CDR2 is YSYEKL. This CDR3 is built from 13 residues. CDR3 region: CASSQDRLAEQFF. The CDR3 coding sequence is TGCGCCAGCAGCCAAGACCGACTAGCCGAGCAGTTCTTC.

The rearrangement links TRBV5-1 to TRBJ2-7; 10 bases are a match to TRBD2. Germline trimming cut 4 bases from V and 1 base from J; bases unmatched to any gene: 5. The CDR3 runs 15 residues. The germline gives CDR1 SGHRS, CDR2 YFSETQ. CDR3 coding DNA: TGCGCCAGCAGCGCTCGGACTAGCGGTTCCTACGAGCAGTACTTC. Translation gives CASSARTSGSYEQYF.

This clone turned up a few times. The rearrangement joins TRBV28 to TRBJ1-2; D is unresolved. V lost 2 bases to trimming and J lost 5 bases, with 9 bases between them. In germline, CDR1 is MDHEN, CDR2 SYDVKM. The length of the CDR3 is 13 residues. The CDR3 DNA reads as TGTGCCAGCAGTTTAGCTTTGGAGTATGGCTACACCTTC. Residues: CASSLALEYGYTF.

Only a few counts were recorded for this clone. The chain employs TRBV6-1 and TRBJ1-1, with D hard to call. This CDR3 region has 14 residues. Germline loops: CDR1 MNHNS, CDR2 SASEGT. Trimming removed 5 bases from V and 1 base from J, with 11 bases in between. CDR3 sequence reads: CASSSGMGNTEAFF. The DNA of the CDR3 is TGTGCCAGCAGTTCCGGGATGGGGAACACTGAAGCTTTCTTT.